Described below is a single T cell receptor (beta chain) sequence and its context. The entry originates in a study of T cell changes during pregnancy in multiple sclerosis. The assay was immunoSEQ multiplex PCR, and TCRdb's table has in-frame clones only and misses some. The sample yields roughly 48,000 clones, around 92% seen once. Germline lookup yields CDR1 LNHNV and CDR2 YYDKDF (reference sequence). CDR3 length equals 16 residues. Trimming removed 5 bases from V and 4 bases from J; junction bases left unmatched: 11. This TCR derives from a female donor in good health, enrolled as a control in a pregnancy study. Source: CD4+ T cells from peripheral blood mononuclear cells, taken in the second trimester of pregnancy. This chain joins TRBV15 and TRBJ1-2; 9 nucleotides match TRBD1. Here the CDR3 reads CATSPGGDRDAYGYTF. In nucleotides, the CDR3 is TGTGCCACCAGCCCTGGAGGGGACAGGGACGCCTATGGCTACACCTTC. Drawing the rest from reference TRBV15 and TRBJ1-2, the complete variable domain is DAMVIQNPRYQVTQFGKPVTLSCSQTLNHNVMYWYQQKSSQAPKLLFHYYDKDFNNEADTPDNFQSRRPNTSFCFLDIRSPGLGDTAMYLCATSPGGDRDAYGYTFGSGTRLTVV.